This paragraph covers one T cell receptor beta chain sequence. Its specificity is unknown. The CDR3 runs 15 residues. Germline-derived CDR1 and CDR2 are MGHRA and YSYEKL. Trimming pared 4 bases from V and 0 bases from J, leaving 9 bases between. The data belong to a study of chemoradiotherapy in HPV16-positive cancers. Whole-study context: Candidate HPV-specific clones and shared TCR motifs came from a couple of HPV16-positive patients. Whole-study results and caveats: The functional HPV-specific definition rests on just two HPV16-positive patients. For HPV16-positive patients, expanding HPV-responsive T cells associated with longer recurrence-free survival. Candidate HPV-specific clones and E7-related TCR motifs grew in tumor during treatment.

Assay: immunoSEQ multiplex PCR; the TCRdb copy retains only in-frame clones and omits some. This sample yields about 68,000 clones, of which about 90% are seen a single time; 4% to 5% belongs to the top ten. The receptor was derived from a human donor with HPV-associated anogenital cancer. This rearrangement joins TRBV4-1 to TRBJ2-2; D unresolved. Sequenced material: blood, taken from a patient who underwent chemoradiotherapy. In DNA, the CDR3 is TGCGCCAGCAGCCCGAGGTCCGCGAACACCGGGGAGCTGTTTTTT. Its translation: CASSPRSANTGELFF.